This T cell receptor beta chain was captured in a study of T cell repertoires in cytomegalovirus infection. Study-level information: Both CMV infection and a matching HLA type were indicated by public TCR beta signatures.

Broader study findings: Dominant in the ex vivo response were TCR beta clonotypes restricted by HLA-C and specific for CMV. CMV carriers with the relevant HLA were identified by cumulative public TCR beta family frequency.

This clonotype was recorded many times. Its antigen is unidentified. TCRdb re-analysed the reads in MiXCR, keeping a single row per CDR3 protein. The profile shows roughly 640,000 distinct CDR3 sequences, approximately 24% of them singletons. The receptor comes from a human donor in good health (CMV status not recorded). Some clones in this sample may be carry-over from other donors' samples. Sample: CD8+ T cells from PBMCs.

CDR3 in amino acids: CASSLVGTNEKLFF. The CDR3 DNA follows: TGTGCCAGCAGTTTAGTGGGAACTAATGAAAAACTGTTTTTT. V gene TRBV27 combines with J gene TRBJ1-4; D unresolved. V lost 2 bases, J lost 1 base, and 5 bases lay in between. The CDR3 loop spans 14 amino acids. Germline V gene data show CDR1 as MNHEY and CDR2 as SMNVEV (reference sequence).